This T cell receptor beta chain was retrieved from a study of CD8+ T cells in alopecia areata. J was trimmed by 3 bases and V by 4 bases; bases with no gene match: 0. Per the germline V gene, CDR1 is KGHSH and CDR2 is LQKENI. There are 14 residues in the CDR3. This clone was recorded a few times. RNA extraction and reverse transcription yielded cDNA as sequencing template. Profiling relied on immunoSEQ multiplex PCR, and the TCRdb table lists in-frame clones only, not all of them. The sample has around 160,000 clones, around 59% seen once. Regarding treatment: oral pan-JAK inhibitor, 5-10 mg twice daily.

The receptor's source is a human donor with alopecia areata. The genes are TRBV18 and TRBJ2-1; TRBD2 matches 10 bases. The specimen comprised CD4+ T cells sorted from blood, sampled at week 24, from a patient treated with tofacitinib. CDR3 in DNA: TGTGCCAGCTCACAGCGGGGGGGCTACAATGAGCAGTTCTTC. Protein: CASSQRGGYNEQFF. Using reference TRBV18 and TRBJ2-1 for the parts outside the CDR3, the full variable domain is NAGVMQNPRHLVRRRGQEARLRCSPMKGHSHVYWYRQLPEEGLKFMVYLQKENIIDESGMPKERFSAEFPKEGPSILRIQQVVRGDSAAYFCASSQRGGYNEQFFGPGTRLTVL.